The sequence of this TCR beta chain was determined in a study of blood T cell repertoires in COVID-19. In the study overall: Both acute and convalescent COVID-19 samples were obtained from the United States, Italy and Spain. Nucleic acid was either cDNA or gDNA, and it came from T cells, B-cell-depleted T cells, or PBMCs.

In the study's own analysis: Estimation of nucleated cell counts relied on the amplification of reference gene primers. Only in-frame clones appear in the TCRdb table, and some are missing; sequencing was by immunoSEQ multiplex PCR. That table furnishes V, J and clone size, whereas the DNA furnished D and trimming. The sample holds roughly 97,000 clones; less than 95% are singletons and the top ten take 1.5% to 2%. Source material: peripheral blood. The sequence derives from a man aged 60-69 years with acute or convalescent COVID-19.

CDR3 loop: CASSLVGQFSSGANVLTF. CDR3 sequence (DNA): TGCGCCAGCAGCTTGGTTGGACAGTTCAGCTCTGGGGCCAACGTCCTGACTTTC. V is TRBV5-1 and J is TRBJ2-6; tentatively, D is TRBD1 (6 bases). Trimming took 0 bases from V and 0 from J, leaving 13 bases between them. The CDR3 is made up of 18 amino acids. The germline gives CDR1 SGHRS, CDR2 YFSETQ. The full variable domain, completed using reference TRBV5-1 and TRBJ2-6, is KAGVTQTPRYLIKTRGQQVTLSCSPISGHRSVSWYQQTPGQGLQFLFEYFSETQRNKGNFPGRFSGRQFSNSRSEMNVSTLELGDSALYLCASSLVGQFSSGANVLTFGAGSRLTVL.